The 13 T cell receptor beta chains presented below share a single source sample, sequenced in a study of CD4 T cells in relation to SARS-CoV-2 and coronaviruses. Clones were read by immunoSEQ multiplex PCR, and TCRdb kept only the in-frame ones, dropping some. The sample includes about 22,000 clones, 74% seen only once; the top ten take under 15%. Antigens of these TCRs are unknown. Unexposed donor CD4+ T cells date from 2011-2018, before the COVID-19 pandemic. Isolation of CD4+ T cells took place after approximately 11 days in culture. The sequenced sample was CD4+ T cells from PBMCs, cultured in vitro. These receptor sequences come from a human donor in good health.

About this clone: At one end, the junction sequence differs from germline, possibly due to a read error. The CDR3 is CTSSQQRATDTQYF. The CDR3 DNA follows: TGTACCAGCAGCCAACAGCGGGCCACAGATACGCAGTATTTT. The chain links TRBV3-1 (or the pseudogene TRBV3-2) to TRBJ2-3, with D possibly being TRBD2 (6 bases). The CDR3 spans 14 residues. CDR1 is LGHDT and CDR2 is YNNKEL in the germline V gene (reference sequence).

The chain carries TRBV5-1 and TRBJ1-1; TRBD1 is a possible D gene (5 bases). Germline assignment: CDR1 SGHRS and CDR2 YFSETQ. Trimming removed 0 bases at V and 3 bases at J, with 12 bases between. CDR3 length equals 15 residues. As DNA, the CDR3 is TGCGCCAGCAGCTTGGGGGGGACCGCACACACTGAAGCTTTCTTT. The encoded protein is CASSLGGTAHTEAFF.

This clone was counted only a few times. V is TRBV6-5 and J is TRBJ1-5; D call uncertain. CDR1 MNHEY and CDR2 SVGAGI come from the germline V gene. The CDR3 loop spans 14 amino acids. V lost 5 bases and J lost 4, with 12 bases in between. The CDR3 spells CASSRTETNQPQHF. The CDR3 nucleotides read TGTGCCAGCAGTAGAACAGAAACTAATCAGCCCCAGCATTTT.

The genes are TRBV18 and TRBJ2-5; the match to TRBD2 covers 7 bases. In germline, CDR1 is KGHSH, CDR2 LQKENI. With 6 bases clipped from V and 4 bases from J, the junction kept 5 bases outside the gene matches. The CDR3 loop spans 13 amino acids. CDR3 protein: CASSRGDSETQYF. Written as DNA, the CDR3 is TGTGCCAGCTCTCGGGGGGATTCAGAGACCCAGTACTTC.

The chain is built from TRBV6-1 and TRBJ1-2; D unclear. The V gene lost 3 bases and the J gene lost 2 bases, with 4 bases spanning the gap. This CDR3 has 12 residues. CDR1 MNHNS and CDR2 SASEGT come from the germline V gene. As DNA, the CDR3 is TGTGCCAGCAGTGACCCGAACTATGGCTACACCTTC. It encodes CASSDPNYGYTF.

The rearrangement links TRBV30 to TRBJ1-5; D is ambiguous. The V and J ends lost 0 bases and 4 bases respectively, with 10 bases between them. The length of the CDR3 is 14 residues. Germline lookup yields CDR1 GTSNPN and CDR2 SVGIG (reference sequence). Here the CDR3 reads CAWSVPGPNQPQHF. DNA for the CDR3: TGTGCCTGGAGTGTACCTGGACCTAATCAGCCCCAGCATTTT.

The chain couples TRBV28 to TRBJ2-2, with D possibly being TRBD2 (6 bases). This CDR3 has 14 residues. The germline V gene encodes CDR1 MDHEN and CDR2 SYDVKM. Trimming removed 7 bases at V and 1 base at J, with 10 bases between. The DNA of the CDR3 is TGTGCCAGCATTGTGGGAGGGAACACCGGGGAGCTGTTTTTT. Protein product: CASIVGGNTGELFF.

This clone came up a few times. The chain joins TRBV24-1 to TRBJ1-2; TRBD1 matches at 7 bases. CDR3 size: 13 residues. The germline gives CDR1 KGHDR, CDR2 SFDVKD. V lost 1 base to trimming and J lost 7 bases; unmatched junction nucleotides: 2. Here the CDR3 reads CATSDFEGAGYTF. The CDR3, as DNA: TGTGCCACCAGTGATTTCGAGGGGGCTGGCTACACCTTC.

This chain links TRBV24-1 with TRBJ2-5, with 8 bases fitting TRBD1. CDR1 is KGHDR, CDR2 SFDVKD, per germline. V shed 3 bases, J shed 5 bases, and the junction held 7 bases outside the gene matches. The CDR3 totals 15 residues. In DNA form, the CDR3 reads TGTGCCACCAGTGATACAGGGGGAATGGAGGAGACCCAGTACTTC. Amino acid sequence: CATSDTGGMEETQYF.

This chain links TRBV7-9 with TRBJ2-3; D unclear. Germline V gives CDR1 SEHNR, CDR2 FQNEAQ (reference sequence). Deletions cut 5 bases from V and 8 bases from J, with 14 bases between. CDR3 length: 13 residues. CDR3 loop: CASSPQAFATQYF. As DNA, the CDR3 is TGTGCCAGCAGCCCGCAAGCCTTTGCTACGCAGTATTTT.

The J gene is TRBJ2-7, the V gene TRBV6-5, with D tentatively TRBD1 (6 bases). Trimming left V 6 bases short and J 0 bases short, with 12 bases between. The germline V gene has CDR1 MNHEY and CDR2 SVGAGI. The CDR3 consists of 14 residues. CDR3 nucleotides: TGTGCCAGCAGCGGAGAGACAGGCTCCTACGAGCAGTACTTC. It encodes CASSGETGSYEQYF.

This chain's CDR3 is CAMKDNQNTEAFF. The CDR3 DNA follows: TGTGCCATGAAGGACAACCAGAACACTGAAGCTTTCTTT. This chain links TRBV10-3 with TRBJ1-1; D possibly corresponds to TRBD1 (5 bases). Trimming cost V 9 bases and J 1 base, with 12 bases left between them. The CDR3 is 13 residues long. Germline assignment: CDR1 ENHRY and CDR2 SYGVKD.

This chain joins TRBV6-6 and TRBJ2-4; D is perhaps TRBD1 or TRBD2 (6 bases each). This CDR3 has 16 amino acids. Trimming took 8 bases from V and 1 from J, leaving 18 bases between them. Germline CDR1 MNHNY, CDR2 SVGAGI (reference sequence). The CDR3 is CASVRPGAGAKNIQYF. Written as DNA, the CDR3 is TGTGCCAGCGTCCGGCCGGGGGCAGGGGCCAAAAACATTCAGTACTTC.